This T cell receptor beta chain was retrieved from a study of sequential checkpoint blockade in melanoma. TCRdb keeps only in-frame clones here, not all; method: immunoSEQ multiplex PCR. The repertoire holds 15,000 to 20,000 clones, with approximately 58% as singletons. As for treatment: randomized to nivolumab then ipilimumab (arm A) or the reverse (arm B). The germline CDR1 and CDR2 sequences are MDHEN and SYDVKM. CDR3 length: 13 residues. Trimming at V came to 6 bases and at J to 11 bases, leaving 11 bases not matched to a gene. The clonotype comes from a human donor with melanoma. V and J are TRBV28 and TRBJ2-5; 8 bases fit TRBD2. Material: CD8+ T cells sorted from blood (inferred from file names), obtained from a patient given nivolumab and ipilimumab in sequence. The CDR3, as DNA: TGTGCCAGCAGATACGGGGGGGCCGTGGAGCAGTACTTC. It specifies CASRYGGAVEQYF. The whole variable domain, filled in from reference TRBV28 and TRBJ2-5, reads DVKVTQSSRYLVKRTGEKVFLECVQDMDHENMFWYRQDPGLGLRLIYFSYDVKMKEKGDIPEGYSVSREKKERFSLILESASTNQTSMYLCASRYGGAVEQYFGPGTRLLVL.